These 5 T cell receptor beta chains were sequenced from one sample in a study of blood T cell repertoires in COVID-19. Method: immunoSEQ multiplex PCR; TCRdb's copy keeps in-frame clones and lacks some. In the table there are around 130,000 clones, roughly 79% of which are singletons. The sequencing input was peripheral blood. The receptors stem from a human donor in a cohort sampled during active COVID-19.

Details on this clone: At one end the junction does not follow the germline gene, possibly because of a read error. The gene calls are TRBV27 and TRBJ2-7; the match to TRBD2 covers 8 bases. CDR1 and CDR2 (germline): MNHEY, SMNVEV (reference sequence). This CDR3 has 17 amino acids. The CDR3 spells CASSTVLAGGGSNEQYF. The CDR3 bases are TGTGCCAGCAGCACAGTACTAGCCGGGGGGGGCTCCAACGAGCAGTACTTC.

The chain employs TRBV19 and TRBJ1-1; D unclear. Trimming stripped 3 bases from V and 5 bases from J, with 22 bases between. Germline V gene data show CDR1 as LNHDA and CDR2 as SQIVND (reference sequence). The CDR3 runs 17 residues. This chain's CDR3 is CASSIMPGYGRGTEAFF. For the CDR3, the DNA is TGTGCCAGTAGTATTATGCCGGGATATGGTCGTGGAACTGAAGCTTTCTTT.

The chain carries TRBV10-1 and TRBJ2-7; 9 bases are shared with TRBD1. Germline CDR1 reads WNHNN; CDR2 reads SYGVQD (reference sequence). Unmatched junction bases numbered 9, after V lost 2 bases and J lost 4 bases. The length of the CDR3 is 16 residues. CDR3 region: CASSEPQSDRGYEQYF. The DNA of the CDR3 is TGCGCCAGCAGTGAGCCCCAATCGGACAGGGGTTACGAGCAGTACTTC.

This clone was seen once. This sequence joins TRBV7-3 and TRBJ1-2; D remains ambiguous. Deletions cut 5 bases from V and 5 bases from J, with 21 bases between. This CDR3 region has 16 residues. The germline V gene encodes CDR1 SGHTA and CDR2 FQGTGA. The CDR3: CASSPDATGFKYGYTF. CDR3 nucleotides: TGTGCCAGCAGCCCAGACGCAACGGGGTTTAAGTATGGCTACACCTTC.

The V gene is TRBV2, the J gene TRBJ2-7; 7 bases fit TRBD1. In germline, CDR1 is SNHLY, CDR2 FYNNEI. The J segment lost 0 bases and the V segment lost 6 bases, leaving 2 bases of the junction unmatched. This CDR3 comprises 13 residues. The CDR3 DNA follows: TGTGCCAGCAGGGACAGGCACTCCTACGAGCAGTACTTC. It is translated as CASRDRHSYEQYF.